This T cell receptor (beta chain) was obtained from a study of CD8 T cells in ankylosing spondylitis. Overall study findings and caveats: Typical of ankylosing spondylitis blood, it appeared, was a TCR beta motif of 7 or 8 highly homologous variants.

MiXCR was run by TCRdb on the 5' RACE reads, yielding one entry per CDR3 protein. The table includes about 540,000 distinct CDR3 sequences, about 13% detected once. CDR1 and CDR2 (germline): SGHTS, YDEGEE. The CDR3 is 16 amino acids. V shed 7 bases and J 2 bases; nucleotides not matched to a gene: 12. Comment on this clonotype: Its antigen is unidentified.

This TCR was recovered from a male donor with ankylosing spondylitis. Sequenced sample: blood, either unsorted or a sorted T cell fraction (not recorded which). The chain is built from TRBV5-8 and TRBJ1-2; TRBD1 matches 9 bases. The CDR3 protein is CASVPGWDRVNYGYTF. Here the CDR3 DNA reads TGTGCCAGCGTCCCGGGGTGGGACAGGGTCAACTATGGCTACACCTTC.